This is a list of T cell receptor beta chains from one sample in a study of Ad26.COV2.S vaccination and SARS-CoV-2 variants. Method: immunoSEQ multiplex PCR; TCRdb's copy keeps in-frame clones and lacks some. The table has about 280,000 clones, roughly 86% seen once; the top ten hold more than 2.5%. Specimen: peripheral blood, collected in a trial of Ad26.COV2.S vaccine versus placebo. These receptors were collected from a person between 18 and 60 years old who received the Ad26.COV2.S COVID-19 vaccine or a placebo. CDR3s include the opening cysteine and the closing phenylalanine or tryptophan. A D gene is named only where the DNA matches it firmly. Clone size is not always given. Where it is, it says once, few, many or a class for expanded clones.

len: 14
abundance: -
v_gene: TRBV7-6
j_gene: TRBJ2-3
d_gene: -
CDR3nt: TGTGCCAGCAGCCTTGCGGGGGCAGAAGATACGCAGTATTTT
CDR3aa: CASSLAGAEDTQYF

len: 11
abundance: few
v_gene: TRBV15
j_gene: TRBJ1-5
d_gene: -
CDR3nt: TGTGCCACCGGAGGACATCAGCCCCAGCATTTT
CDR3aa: CATGGHQPQHF

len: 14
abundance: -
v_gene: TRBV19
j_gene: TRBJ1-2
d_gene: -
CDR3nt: TGTGCCAGTAGTTACGGCGACAGGAACTATGGCTACACCTTC
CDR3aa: CASSYGDRNYGYTF

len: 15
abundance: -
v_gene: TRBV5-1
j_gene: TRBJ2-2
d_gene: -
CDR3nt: TGCGCCAGCAGCTTGACGGGACTCCCCACCGGGGAGCTGTTTTTT
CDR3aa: CASSLTGLPTGELFF

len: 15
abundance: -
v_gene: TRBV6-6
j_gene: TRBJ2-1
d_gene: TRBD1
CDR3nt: TGTGCCAGCAGTCTAACAGGGGGCTCCTACAATGAGCAGTTCTTC
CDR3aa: CASSLTGGSYNEQFF

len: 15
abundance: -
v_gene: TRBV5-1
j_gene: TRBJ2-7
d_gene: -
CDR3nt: TGCGCCAGCAGCTTGTTCGCGGGCCCCAACTACGAGCAGTACTTC
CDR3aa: CASSLFAGPNYEQYF

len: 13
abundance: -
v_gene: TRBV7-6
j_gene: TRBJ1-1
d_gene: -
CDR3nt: TGTGCCAGCAGCTCGACGGGAAACACTGAAGCTTTCTTT
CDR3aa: CASSSTGNTEAFF

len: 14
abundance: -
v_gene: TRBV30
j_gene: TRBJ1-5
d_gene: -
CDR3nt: TGTGCCTGGGGGACTTGGCAGGGAGGTCAGCCCCAGCATTTT
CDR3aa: CAWGTWQGGQPQHF

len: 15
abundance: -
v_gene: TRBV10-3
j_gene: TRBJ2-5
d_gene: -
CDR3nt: TGTGCCATCAGTGAGTTTATGGGTCTTCAAGAGACCCAGTACTTC
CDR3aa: CAISEFMGLQETQYF

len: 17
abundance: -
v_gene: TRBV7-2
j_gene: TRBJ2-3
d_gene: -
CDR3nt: TGTGCCAGCAGCTTAGCGCTAGCGCACCGCCCCACAGATACGCAGTATTTT
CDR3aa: CASSLALAHRPTDTQYF

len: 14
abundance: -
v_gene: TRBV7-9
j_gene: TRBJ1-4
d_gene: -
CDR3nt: TGTGCCAGCAGCTTAGGGGCCGAGGGTGAAAAACTGTTTTTT
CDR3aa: CASSLGAEGEKLFF

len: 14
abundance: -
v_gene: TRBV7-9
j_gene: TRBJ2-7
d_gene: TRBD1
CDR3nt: TGTGCCAGCAGCTATAATACAGGGGAAGGCGAGCAGTACTTC
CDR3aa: CASSYNTGEGEQYF

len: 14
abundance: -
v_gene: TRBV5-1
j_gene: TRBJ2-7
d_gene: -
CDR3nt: TGCGCCAGCAGCTTGATTCCTGAAACCTACGAGCAGTACTTC
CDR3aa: CASSLIPETYEQYF

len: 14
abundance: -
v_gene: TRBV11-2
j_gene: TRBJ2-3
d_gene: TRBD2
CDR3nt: TGTGCCAGCAGCCCAAGCGGGAGGGGCCAAGAGCAGTATTTT
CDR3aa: CASSPSGRGQEQYF

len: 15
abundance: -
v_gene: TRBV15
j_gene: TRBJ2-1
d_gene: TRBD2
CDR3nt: TGTGCCACCAGCGGCGGGACTAGCGGTTACAATGAGCAGTTCTTC
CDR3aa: CATSGGTSGYNEQFF

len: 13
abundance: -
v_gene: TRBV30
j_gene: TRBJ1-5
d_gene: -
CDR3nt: TGTGCCTGGTCCCGAGGCAGAGATCAGCCCCAGCATTTT
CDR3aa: CAWSRGRDQPQHF

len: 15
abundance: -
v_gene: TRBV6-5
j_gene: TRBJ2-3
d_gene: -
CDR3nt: TGTGCCAGCAGTTACACGCAGGCGGCGTCAGATACGCAGTATTTT
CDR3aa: CASSYTQAASDTQYF

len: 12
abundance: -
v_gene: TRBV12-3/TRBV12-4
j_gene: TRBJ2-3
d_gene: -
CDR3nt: TGTGCCAGCAGTTTGATAGCAGATACGCAGTATTTT
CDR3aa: CASSLIADTQYF

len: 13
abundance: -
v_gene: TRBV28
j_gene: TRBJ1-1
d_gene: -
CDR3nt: TGTGCCAGCAGTTGGGGGGTCGCCACTGAAGCTTTCTTT
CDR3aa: CASSWGVATEAFF

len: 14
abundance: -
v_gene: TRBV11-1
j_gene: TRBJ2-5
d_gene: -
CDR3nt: TGTGCCAGCAGCGAACCGGGAACTAAAGAGACCCAGTACTTC
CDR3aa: CASSEPGTKETQYF

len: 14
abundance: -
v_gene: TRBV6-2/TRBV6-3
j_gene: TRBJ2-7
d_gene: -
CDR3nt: TGTGCCAGCAGTTACACCTGGGCCACCTACGAGCAGTACTTC
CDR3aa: CASSYTWATYEQYF

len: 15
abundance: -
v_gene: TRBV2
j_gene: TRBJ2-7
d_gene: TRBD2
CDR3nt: TGTGCCAGCAGTCCAAATAGCGGGGGAGTATACGAGCAGTACTTC
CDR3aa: CASSPNSGGVYEQYF

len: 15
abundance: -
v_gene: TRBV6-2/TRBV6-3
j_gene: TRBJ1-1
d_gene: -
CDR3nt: TGTGCCAGCAGTTACGATTGGTGGAAATCCACTGAAGCTTTCTTT
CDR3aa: CASSYDWWKSTEAFF

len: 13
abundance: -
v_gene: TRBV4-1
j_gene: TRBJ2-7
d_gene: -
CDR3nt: TGCGCCAGCAGCCAAGGGGTCGCCTACGAGCAGTACTTC
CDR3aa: CASSQGVAYEQYF

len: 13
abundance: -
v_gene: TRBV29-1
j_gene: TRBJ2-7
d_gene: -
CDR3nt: TGCAGCGTTGGAAAAGGGGTGGCCTACGAGCAGTACTTC
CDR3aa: CSVGKGVAYEQYF

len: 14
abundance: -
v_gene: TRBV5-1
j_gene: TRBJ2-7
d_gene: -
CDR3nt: TGCGCCAGCAGTTCTCAGGGGTCAACCTACGAGCAGTACTTC
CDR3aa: CASSSQGSTYEQYF

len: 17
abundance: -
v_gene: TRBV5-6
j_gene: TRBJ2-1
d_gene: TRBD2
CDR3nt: TGTGCCAGCAGCTTGGCCGGGACTAGCGCCCTCTACAATGAGCAGTTCTTC
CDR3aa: CASSLAGTSALYNEQFF

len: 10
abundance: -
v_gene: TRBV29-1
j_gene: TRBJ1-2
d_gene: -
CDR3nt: TGCAGCGTTGAAGATCTGGTCTACACCTTC
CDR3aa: CSVEDLVYTF